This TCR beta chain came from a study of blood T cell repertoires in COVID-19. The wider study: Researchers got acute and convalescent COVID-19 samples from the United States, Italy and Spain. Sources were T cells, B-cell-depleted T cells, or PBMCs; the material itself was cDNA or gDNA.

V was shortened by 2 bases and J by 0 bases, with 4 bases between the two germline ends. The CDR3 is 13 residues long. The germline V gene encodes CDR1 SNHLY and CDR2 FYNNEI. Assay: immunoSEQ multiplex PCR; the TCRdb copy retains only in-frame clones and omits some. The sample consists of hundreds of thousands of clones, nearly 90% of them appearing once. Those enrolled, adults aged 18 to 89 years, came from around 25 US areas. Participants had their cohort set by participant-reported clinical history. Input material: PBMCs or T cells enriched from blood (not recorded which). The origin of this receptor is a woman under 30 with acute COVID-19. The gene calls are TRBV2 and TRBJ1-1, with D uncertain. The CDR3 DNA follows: TGTGCCAGCAGTGAAACTATGAACACTGAAGCTTTCTTT. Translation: CASSETMNTEAFF.